Below, 20 T cell receptor beta chains from the same sample are listed, as sequenced in a study of regulatory T cells in long-lasting Graves disease (dated by TCRdb to the early 2020s). Library preparation employed multiplex PCR. Sequencing used an Illumina HiSeq 4000. To build TCR beta libraries, CDR3 regions were amplified by Arm-PCR using iRepertoire HTBI primers. TCRdb reprocessed the public reads (quality trimming at Q25 with fastp, clone calling with MiXCR) and kept in-frame beta chains. Rows are combined by CDR3 protein, so each entry shows the most common genes and DNA. This sample holds 500,000 or so distinct CDR3 sequences; roughly 16% were observed only once. The ten largest clonotypes hold 12% of the sample. Sample time point, as interpreted from the label and publication: newly diagnosed GD, antithyroid drugs for less than 3 months. RNA was extracted from PBMCs in TRIzol for both TCR sequencing and RNA sequencing.

These data were also reused for a study on T cells in Graves' hyperthyroidism and ophthalmopathy.

The starting material was peripheral blood mononuclear cells (PBMCs), obtained at new diagnosis, from a patient treated with antithyroid drugs. Receptors originate from a man in his forties with Graves disease. Donor details come from another sample of the same person, matched by shared clones.

This clonotype was seen a few times. No conserved phenylalanine or tryptophan ends this CDR3, so it is likely a read error. CDR3 in amino acids: CASSARDGSNSPLHS. For the CDR3, the DNA is TGTGCCAGCAGTGCCCGGGACGGATCGAATTCACCCCTCCACTCT. The gene calls are TRBV12-3 or TRBV12-4 and TRBJ1-6; D may be TRBD1 (5 bases). The V end lost 5 bases, the J end lost 7 bases, and 15 bases lay between the germline ends. The CDR3 is made up of 15 amino acids.

This clonotype was recorded many times. V gene TRBV9 combines with J gene TRBJ2-1; D may be TRBD1 (7 bases). Trimming removed 0 bases at V and 7 bases at J, with 14 bases between. The germline V gene encodes CDR1 SGDLS and CDR2 YYNGEE. The CDR3 is made up of 15 amino acids. The CDR3 here is CASSVEEGAGNEQFF. Written as DNA, the CDR3 is TGTGCCAGCAGCGTAGAAGAGGGGGCGGGGAATGAGCAGTTCTTC.

The sample holds many counts of this clonotype. The V and J genes are TRBV7-9 and TRBJ2-1, with TRBD2 identical over 13 bases. V lost 5 bases and J lost 5; bases outside the gene matches: 6. CDR1 SEHNR and CDR2 FQNEAQ come from the germline V gene (reference sequence). The CDR3 length is 16 residues. CDR3 coding DNA: TGTGCCAGCAGCGCGCGCACTAGCGGGAGGGACAATGAGCAGTTCTTC. This translates into CASSARTSGRDNEQFF.

This clonotype showed up many times. The chain links TRBV18 to TRBJ2-1, with 14 bases lining up with TRBD2. This CDR3 has 16 amino acids. Germline V gives CDR1 KGHSH, CDR2 LQKENI. V lost 5 bases and J lost 15; bases outside the gene matches: 15. CDR3 sequence: CASSVMGLAGVMVPFF. Here the CDR3 DNA reads TGTGCCAGCTCAGTAATGGGACTAGCGGGAGTAATGGTACCGTTCTTC.

This clonotype was found many times. V is TRBV12-3 or TRBV12-4 and J is TRBJ2-7; the D is unclear. V lost 6 bases and J 2 bases, leaving 14 bases between the germline ends. This CDR3 spans 14 amino acids. The CDR3 here is CASSLNLGTYEQYF. The CDR3 DNA reads TGTGCCAGCAGCTTGAACTTGGGGACCTACGAGCAGTACTTC.

This clonotype was detected ten times or more. This sequence joins TRBV11-2 and TRBJ2-7; unclear D gene. Germline CDR1 and CDR2: SGHAT and FQNNGV. Trimming left V 8 bases short and J 2 bases short, with 10 bases between. The CDR3 runs 12 residues. CDR3 residues: CASGVGAYEQYF. The CDR3 coding sequence is TGTGCCAGCGGGGTCGGTGCCTACGAGCAGTACTTC.

V is TRBV27 and J is TRBJ1-6; TRBD1 matches 11 bases. Germline CDR1 reads MNHEY; CDR2 reads SMNVEV (reference sequence). V gave up 6 bases and J gave up 7 bases; unmatched junction bases: 8. CDR3 length: 16 residues. CDR3 loop: CASSLRRTGGNSPLHF. The CDR3 nucleotides read TGTGCCAGCAGCCTCCGGCGGACAGGGGGCAATTCACCCCTCCACTTT.

There are many counts of this clonotype. V is TRBV30 and J is TRBJ2-7, with 9 nucleotides matching TRBD1. Germline loops: CDR1 GTSNPN, CDR2 SVGIG (reference sequence). V trimming: 3 bases; J trimming: 2 bases; junction bases outside the gene matches: 5. This CDR3 is 14 amino acids long. CDR3 DNA sequence: TGTGCCTGGAGGGACAGGGGTGAACCCTACGAGCAGTACTTC. This encodes CAWRDRGEPYEQYF.

This clonotype occurred a few times. This rearrangement joins TRBV4-1 to TRBJ2-3, with no clear D. V lost 5 bases, J lost 3 bases, and 9 bases lay in between. This CDR3 is built from 13 residues. Looked up from germline, CDR1 is MGHRA and CDR2 is YSYEKL. The CDR3 reads CASSYQATDTQYF. The CDR3 bases are TGCGCCAGCAGCTACCAAGCTACAGATACGCAGTATTTT.

This clonotype was seen a single time. A read error may account for a junction end that differs from germline. The CDR3 loop reads CASSLTFNGQFF. The CDR3 DNA reads as TGTGCCAGCAGCTTAACTTTTAATGGGCAGTTCTTC. The chain links TRBV7-9 to TRBJ2-1, with unresolved D. The CDR3 is made up of 12 amino acids. Germline CDR1 is SEHNR and CDR2 is FQNEAQ (reference sequence).

Only a few counts were recorded for this clonotype. The rearrangement links TRBV11-3 to TRBJ2-3; D is tentatively TRBD1 or TRBD2 (5 bases each). The CDR3 is made up of 16 amino acids. CDR1 and CDR2 (germline): SGHNT, YENEEA. V was clipped by 0 bases and J by 1 base, with 11 bases between them. CDR3 amino acids: CASSLDLVGGTDTQYF. CDR3 nucleotide sequence: TGTGCCAGCAGCTTAGACCTGGTGGGGGGCACAGATACGCAGTATTTT.

This clonotype was seen at least ten times. The CDR3 DNA reads TGTGCCAGCAGTTCTCATGGAGGGACAGATACGCAGTATTTT. It encodes CASSSHGGTDTQYF. The chain combines TRBV28 with TRBJ2-3, with TRBD2 as a possible D gene (6 bases). V lost 4 bases and J lost 3, with 11 bases in between. The germline V gene has CDR1 MDHEN and CDR2 SYDVKM. The CDR3 loop spans 14 amino acids. Using reference TRBV28 and TRBJ2-3 for the parts outside the CDR3, the full variable domain is DVKVTQSSRYLVKRTGEKVFLECVQDMDHENMFWYRQDPGLGLRLIYFSYDVKMKEKGDIPEGYSVSREKKERFSLILESASTNQTSMYLCASSSHGGTDTQYFGPGTRLTVL.

This clonotype was found many times. This sequence joins TRBV7-6 and TRBJ2-1; the D gene could be TRBD1 or TRBD2 (5 bases each). Trimming took 2 bases from V and 1 from J, leaving 18 bases between them. The CDR3 has 18 amino acids. Germline loops: CDR1 SGHVS, CDR2 FNYEAQ. The CDR3 is CASSLIASPRGSYNEQFF. The CDR3 DNA is TGTGCCAGCAGCTTAATTGCTAGCCCTAGGGGATCCTACAATGAGCAGTTCTTC.

This clonotype was seen a handful of times. The V gene is TRBV3-1, the J gene TRBJ2-1; no clear D. The CDR3 length is 13 residues. Germline CDR1 and CDR2: LGHDT and YNNKEL (reference sequence). Deletions cut 5 bases from V and 6 bases from J, with 11 bases between. CDR3 nucleotides: TGTGCCAGCAGCTCTAGGGTGAGCAATGAGCAGTTCTTC. Translating it yields CASSSRVSNEQFF.

This rearrangement joins TRBV9 to TRBJ1-5; 7 nucleotides match TRBD1. Per germline, CDR1 SGDLS and CDR2 YYNGEE. V was pared by 5 bases and J by 0 bases, with 5 bases of the junction left unmatched. CDR3 length equals 15 residues. DNA of the CDR3: TGTGCCAGCAGTACAGGGGATTATAGCAATCAGCCCCAGCATTTT. Translated: CASSTGDYSNQPQHF.

This clonotype was detected many times. J is TRBJ2-1 and V is TRBV27; 15 positions match TRBD2. The CDR3 totals 20 residues. Germline-derived CDR1 and CDR2 are MNHEY and SMNVEV (reference sequence). Trimming at V came to 3 bases and at J to 0 bases, leaving 9 bases not matched to a gene. The CDR3 DNA reads as TGTGCCAGCAGTTTCACCTCCGGGACTAGCGGGGGGAGCTCCTACAATGAGCAGTTCTTC. It codes for CASSFTSGTSGGSSYNEQFF.

This clonotype was seen only a few times. J is TRBJ1-1 and V is TRBV19; D ambiguous. V gave up 7 bases and J gave up 1 base, with 13 bases separating them. The CDR3 has 14 amino acids. Looked up from germline, CDR1 is LNHDA and CDR2 is SQIVND (reference sequence). CDR3 coding DNA: TGTGCCAGTATGGGCATCCGAACGAACACTGAAGCTTTCTTT. This encodes CASMGIRTNTEAFF.

At least ten counts were recorded for this clonotype. This rearrangement joins TRBV2 to TRBJ2-1; D possibly corresponds to TRBD1 (5 bases). CDR3 size: 15 residues. The V and J ends lost 7 bases and 2 bases respectively, with 15 bases between them. Germline-derived CDR1 and CDR2 are SNHLY and FYNNEI. The CDR3 DNA reads as TGTGCCAGCAAATTCGTCCAGGGCACCTACAATGAGCAGTTCTTC. As protein: CASKFVQGTYNEQFF.

This clonotype was counted many times. The CDR3 DNA sequence: TGTGCCAGCAGGACCGGGACTATCTACGAGCAGTACTTC. Amino acids: CASRTGTIYEQYF. The rearrangement joins TRBV28 to TRBJ2-7; 7 positions match TRBD2. This CDR3 has 13 residues. Looked up from germline, CDR1 is MDHEN and CDR2 is SYDVKM. Trimming cost V 6 bases and J 3 bases; bases outside gene matches: 5.

This clonotype has only a few counts. The chain joins TRBV27 to TRBJ2-3, with D perhaps TRBD1 or TRBD2 (5 bases each). CDR3 size: 18 residues. V was pared by 3 bases and J by 6 bases, with 25 bases between. CDR1 and CDR2 (germline): MNHEY, SMNVEV (reference sequence). In DNA form, the CDR3 reads TGTGCCAGCAGTTTGGACTCTTTTCGGGGCAAGTTTTCTGATACGCAGTATTTT. This encodes CASSLDSFRGKFSDTQYF.